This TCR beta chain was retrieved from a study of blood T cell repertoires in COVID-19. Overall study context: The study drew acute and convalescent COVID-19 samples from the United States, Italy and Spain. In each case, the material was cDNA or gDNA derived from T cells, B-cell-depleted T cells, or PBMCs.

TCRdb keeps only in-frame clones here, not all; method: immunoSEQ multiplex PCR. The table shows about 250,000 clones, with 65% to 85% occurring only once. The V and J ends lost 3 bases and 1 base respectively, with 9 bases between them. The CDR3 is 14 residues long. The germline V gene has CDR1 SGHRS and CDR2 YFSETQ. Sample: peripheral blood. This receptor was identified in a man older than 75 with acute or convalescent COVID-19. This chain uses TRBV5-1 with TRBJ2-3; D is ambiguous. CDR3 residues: CASSSYLGTDTQYF. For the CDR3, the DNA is TGCGCCAGCAGCTCATACCTAGGCACAGATACGCAGTATTTT.